Listed here are 20 T cell receptor beta chains from one sample, sequenced in a study of a mutant IDH1 vaccine in newly diagnosed glioma. Time point defined: week 23, last vaccination. One vaccine dose held 300 ug of mutant IDH1 20-mer peptide and came with topical imiquimod. The protocol was immunoSEQ multiplex PCR, while the TCRdb copy is restricted to in-frame clones and leaves out a portion. The sample records 35,000 to 50,000 clones, less than 85% being singletons. What these receptors recognize is not known. The sample in question was PBMCs, obtained from a glioma patient whose treatment included an IDH1 peptide vaccine. The receptor source for this set is a woman younger than 35 with glioma. Some clones in this sample may be carry-over from other donors' samples.

The chain has TRBV9 and TRBJ2-5; D not resolved. Germline V gene sequence: CDR1 SGDLS, CDR2 YYNGEE. V dropped 1 base and J dropped 5 bases, with 12 bases sitting between them. This CDR3 has 14 residues. The DNA of the CDR3 is TGTGCCAGCAGCGTAAGTCCCGTAGGGGAGACCCAGTACTTC. It yields the protein CASSVSPVGETQYF.

The genes are TRBV7-3 and TRBJ1-2; D is ambiguous. The CDR3 loop spans 15 amino acids. The V gene's germline CDR1 is SGHTA and CDR2 FQGTGA. V was cut by 4 bases and J by 2 bases, with 14 bases left in between. The CDR3 loop is CASSSPLGLNYGYTF. DNA of the CDR3: TGTGCCAGCAGCTCGCCCCTAGGGTTAAACTATGGCTACACCTTC.

This sequence joins TRBV27 and TRBJ1-6; D unresolved. Trimming took 3 bases from V and 7 from J, leaving 4 bases between them. The CDR3 is 12 residues long. CDR1 is MNHEY, CDR2 SMNVEV, per germline (reference sequence). CDR3 residues: CASSFANSPLHF. The CDR3 DNA reads TGTGCCAGCAGTTTCGCCAATTCACCCCTCCACTTT.

This rearrangement joins TRBV19 to TRBJ1-1, with 8 nucleotides matching TRBD1. V shed 5 bases and J 3 bases; nucleotides not matched to a gene: 8. Germline V gene sequence: CDR1 LNHDA, CDR2 SQIVND (reference sequence). CDR3 length equals 15 residues. The CDR3 spells CASSLDRAYYTEAFF. The CDR3 coding sequence is TGTGCCAGTAGTCTGGACAGGGCTTATTACACTGAAGCTTTCTTT.

This clone was seen a single time. V and J are TRBV7-8 and TRBJ2-4; the D is unclear. The CDR3 covers 12 residues. Germline V gene data show CDR1 as SGHVS and CDR2 as FQNEAQ. The germline V and J ends were trimmed by 4 bases and 8 bases, with 9 bases remaining between them. CDR3 protein: CASSYYMDIQYF. In DNA form, the CDR3 reads TGTGCCAGCAGCTATTATATGGACATTCAGTACTTC.

This chain links TRBV7-2 with TRBJ2-7, with a possible D match to TRBD2 (5 bases). V was shortened by 3 bases and J by 7 bases, with 10 bases between the two germline ends. This CDR3 spans 12 amino acids. Germline V gene sequence: CDR1 SGHTA, CDR2 FQGNSA. The CDR3: CASSLARGEQYF. CDR3 sequence (DNA): TGTGCCAGCAGCTTGGCCCGAGGGGAGCAGTACTTC.

The gene calls are TRBV19 and TRBJ2-1; the D gene is possibly TRBD2 (6 bases). The V gene lost 8 bases and the J gene lost 5 bases, with 16 bases spanning the gap. The CDR3 spans 14 residues. Germline values: CDR1 LNHDA, CDR2 SQIVND (reference sequence). This CDR3 is CASLMVGGDNEQFF. As DNA, the CDR3 is TGTGCCAGTTTAATGGTTGGAGGGGACAATGAGCAGTTCTTC.

In this sample, this clone turned up a few times. The chain combines TRBV25-1 with TRBJ2-2; D not resolved. Germline CDR1 MGHDK, CDR2 SYGVNS. The CDR3 extends over 13 amino acids. Trimming took 2 bases from V and 5 from J, leaving 6 bases between them. CDR3 sequence reads: CASSERDTGELFF. In DNA form, the CDR3 reads TGTGCCAGCAGTGAAAGGGATACCGGGGAGCTGTTTTTT.

V gene TRBV9 combines with J gene TRBJ2-2; the D call may be TRBD1 or TRBD2 (5 bases each). V was cut by 0 bases and J by 6 bases, with 12 bases left in between. This CDR3 is built from 15 residues. Germline-derived CDR1 and CDR2 are SGDLS and YYNGEE. The CDR3 coding sequence is TGTGCCAGCAGCGTAGCGCAGGGACCCGCCGGGGAGCTGTTTTTT. The encoded protein is CASSVAQGPAGELFF. The complete variable domain, with remaining parts taken from reference TRBV9 and TRBJ2-2, reads DSGVTQTPKHLITATGQRVTLRCSPRSGDLSVYWYQQSLDQGLQFLIQYYNGEERAKGNILERFSAQQFPDLHSELNLSSLELGDSALYFCASSVAQGPAGELFFGEGSRLTVL.

The CDR3: CASSLVILYGYTF. CDR3 nucleotide sequence: TGTGCCAGTAGTCTGGTAATCCTCTATGGCTACACCTTC. The V call is TRBV19, the J call TRBJ1-2; no definite D call. Trimming left V 5 bases short and J 4 bases short, with 11 bases between. This CDR3 is built from 13 residues. The germline CDR1 and CDR2 sequences are LNHDA and SQIVND (reference sequence).

This rearrangement joins TRBV2 to TRBJ2-1; 9 positions agree with TRBD2. The germline V gene has CDR1 SNHLY and CDR2 FYNNEI. V was pared by 4 bases and J by 9 bases, with 7 bases of the junction left unmatched. The CDR3 totals 14 residues. The CDR3 DNA is TGTGCCAGCAGTGGTGTAGCGGGAGCTACTGAGCAGTTCTTC. Translated, it gives CASSGVAGATEQFF.

In this sample, this clone turned up once. J is TRBJ2-5 and V is TRBV29-1; TRBD2 aligns across 11 bases. Germline V gene data show CDR1 as SQVTM and CDR2 as ANQGSEA. This CDR3 is 13 amino acids long. The V segment lost 3 bases and the J segment 5 bases; nucleotides outside the gene matches: 2. In DNA form, the CDR3 reads TGCAGCGTTGAGACTAGCGGGATCGAGACCCAGTACTTC. Protein product: CSVETSGIETQYF.

The CDR3 DNA sequence: TGTGCCAGCAGCTTAGATCCCAATAACTATGGCTACACCTTC. It yields the protein CASSLDPNNYGYTF. The chain has TRBV11-2 and TRBJ1-2; no firm D call. Germline V lookup: CDR1 SGHAT, CDR2 FQNNGV. The CDR3 is made up of 14 amino acids. V was pared by 0 bases and J by 1 base, with 6 bases between. The full variable domain, in which reference TRBV11-2 and TRBJ1-2 provide the parts outside the CDR3, is EAGVAQSPRYKIIEKRQSVAFWCNPISGHATLYWYQQILGQGPKLLIQFQNNGVVDDSQLPKDRFSAERLKGVDSTLKIQPAKLEDSAVYLCASSLDPNNYGYTFGSGTRLTVV.

The chain has TRBV7-9 and TRBJ2-5; no clear D. The V gene's germline CDR1 is SEHNR and CDR2 FQNEAQ (reference sequence). The length of the CDR3 is 11 residues. Trimming pared 4 bases from V and 4 bases from J, leaving 4 bases between. The CDR3 DNA reads as TGTGCCAGCAGCTCGGGAGAGACCCAGTACTTC. Translation gives CASSSGETQYF.

This clone was picked up one time. V is TRBV6-5 and J is TRBJ1-1; D may be TRBD1 (6 bases). CDR3 size: 14 residues. From germline, CDR1 is MNHEY and CDR2 SVGAGI. V lost 5 bases and J 1 base, leaving 11 bases between the germline ends. As DNA, the CDR3 is TGTGCCAGCAGTACAGGGATAGGGAACACTGAAGCTTTCTTT. The encoded protein is CASSTGIGNTEAFF.

The chain has TRBV14 and TRBJ2-7; possibly TRBD1 for D (7 bases). Looked up from germline, CDR1 is SGHDN and CDR2 is FVKESK. Trimming removed 3 bases from V and 1 base from J, with 19 bases in between. This CDR3 region has 17 residues. In DNA form, the CDR3 reads TGTGCCAGCAGCCACCGGAGGGGGCAGGGATGGTCCTACGAGCAGTACTTC. Translation: CASSHRRGQGWSYEQYF.

The CDR3 coding sequence is TGTGCCAGCAGTGAAAGGATAACGTGGGGAAATGAGCAGTTCTTC. Its translation is CASSERITWGNEQFF. The rearrangement joins TRBV6-1 to TRBJ2-1; no firm D call. Germline loops: CDR1 MNHNS, CDR2 SASEGT. The CDR3 is made up of 15 amino acids. The germline V and J ends were trimmed by 2 bases and 7 bases, with 15 bases remaining between them.

There are a few counts of this clone. The genes are TRBV5-1 and TRBJ1-2; D not resolved. V was trimmed by 0 bases and J by 6 bases, leaving 15 bases between them. This CDR3 contains 15 residues. Per the germline V gene, CDR1 is SGHRS and CDR2 is YFSETQ. CDR3 sequence (DNA): TGCGCCAGCAGCTTGGTAGAGGGCAGGTTTGATGGCTACACCTTC. Translating gives CASSLVEGRFDGYTF.

The chain joins TRBV19 to TRBJ1-5; D unresolved. V was shortened by 0 bases and J by 4 bases, with 10 bases between the two germline ends. CDR1 and CDR2 (germline): LNHDA, SQIVND (reference sequence). The CDR3 consists of 15 residues. CDR3 residues: CASSIDSGANQPQHF. CDR3 DNA sequence: TGTGCCAGTAGTATAGATTCGGGTGCTAATCAGCCCCAGCATTTT.

The CDR3 is CASSEEWDEQFF. The CDR3, as DNA: TGTGCCAGCAGTGAAGAGTGGGATGAGCAGTTCTTC. The chain uses TRBV6-1 and TRBJ2-1; D unresolved. Trimming removed 1 base from V and 8 bases from J, with 6 bases in between. Germline CDR1 and CDR2: MNHNS and SASEGT. CDR3 length: 12 residues.